This T cell receptor (beta chain) was identified in a study of CD8+CD57+ T cells in acquired aplastic anemia. Study overall: DNA from sorted CD4+ and CD8+ cells averaged roughly 3.2 ug.

Germline V lookup: CDR1 KGHDR, CDR2 SFDVKD. The CDR3 runs to 16 residues. The ends lost 2 bases at V and 5 bases at J; junction bases unmatched: 5. Only patients with CD8+CD57+ cell expansion on flow cytometry were chosen for sequencing. The TCR beta profiling, which covered VDJ combination and CDR3 sequence, was carried out using genomic DNA as the template. Using its own MiXCR run on the reads, TCRdb lists one record per CDR3 protein. This table holds approximately 170,000 distinct CDR3 sequences, about half found once. The sequence was obtained from a human donor with aplastic anemia. The chain employs TRBV24-1 and TRBJ2-7, with 13 bases matching TRBD2. Sequencing input: sorted CD4+, CD8+, or CD8+CD57+ T cells (not recorded which) from PBMCs. The CDR3 region is CATSDSTSGRLDEQYF. CDR3 DNA: TGTGCCACCAGTGATTCGACTAGCGGGAGGCTCGACGAGCAGTACTTC.